One sample yielded the 23 T cell receptor beta chains listed below, sequenced in a study of beta chain features in type 1 diabetes listed by TCRdb under 2018. Library prep was done by the immunoSEQ multiplex PCR assay. The entire isolated RNA was reverse transcribed using the High Capacity cDNA Reverse Transcription Kit, and thus expressed TCRB transcripts were sequenced. Imported from immuneACCESS, the table was reduced by TCRdb to in-frame sequences with V and J called. These copies leave out some clones; in studies compared against another copy, an unresolved V gene accounts for under half, and the cause of the remainder is not known. This sample is represented by 450,000 to 550,000 clones; approximately 30% of them were singletons. Together, the top ten hold 0.05% to 0.065% of the sample. Sequenced sample: naive CD4+ T cells from blood. Explained via the paper, the cell subset or site label denotes: true naive CD4+ T cells. These receptors originate from a man younger than 35 in good health.

This rearrangement joins TRBV25-1 to TRBJ2-2; 14 bases align to TRBD2. The CDR3 contains 18 residues. Germline V CDR1 and CDR2: MGHDK, SYGVNS. V dropped 6 bases and J dropped 5; count of bases not matched to a gene: 11. This CDR3 reads CASSTLTSGRGGTGELFF. The CDR3 DNA follows: TGTGCCAGCAGCACCCTGACTAGCGGGAGGGGTGGAACCGGGGAGCTGTTTTTT.

V gene TRBV5-6 combines with J gene TRBJ2-3; D possibly matches TRBD1 or TRBD2 (5 bases each). V lost 4 bases to trimming and J lost 5 bases, with 14 bases between them. This CDR3 is built from 14 residues. CDR1 and CDR2 (germline): SGHDT, YYEEEE. The CDR3 coding sequence is TGTGCCAGCAGCCCCGATTGGGGGAGAGATACGCAGTATTTT. Translated, it gives CASSPDWGRDTQYF.

CDR3 coding DNA: TGCGCCAGCAGCTTGGGCTCGACGGCCTCCTACGAGCAGTACTTC. Protein sequence: CASSLGSTASYEQYF. This chain links TRBV5-1 with TRBJ2-7; D is ambiguous. Germline V gene sequence: CDR1 SGHRS, CDR2 YFSETQ. Trimming removed 0 bases from V and 0 bases from J, with 10 bases in between. This CDR3 comprises 15 residues.

A few counts support this clone. The chain is built from TRBV30 and TRBJ1-1; tentative D call: TRBD1 (5 bases). The V gene lost 2 bases and the J gene lost 6 bases, with 7 bases spanning the gap. Germline assignment: CDR1 GTSNPN and CDR2 SVGIG (reference sequence). This CDR3 comprises 11 residues. The CDR3 DNA sequence: TGTGCCTGGAGTCAAGGGGCTGAAGCTTTCTTT. Translating gives CAWSQGAEAFF. Based on the CDR3 plus reference TRBV30 and TRBJ1-1, the full variable domain is SQTIHQWPATLVQPVGSPLSLECTVEGTSNPNLYWYRQAAGRGLQLLFYSVGIGQISSEVPQNLSASRPQDRQFILSSKKLLLSDSGFYLCAWSQGAEAFFGQGTRLTVV.

In this sample, this clone turned up a few times. This chain joins TRBV7-9 and TRBJ2-1; D possibly corresponds to TRBD2 (5 bases). CDR3 length equals 16 residues. V was cut by 5 bases and J by 3 bases, with 17 bases left in between. CDR1 is SEHNR and CDR2 is FQNEAQ in the germline V gene (reference sequence). For the CDR3, the DNA is TGTGCCAGCAGCCAAGGACTCTGGCAATTCTACAATGAGCAGTTCTTC. Amino acids: CASSQGLWQFYNEQFF.

This clone was observed a few times. This sequence joins TRBV30 and TRBJ2-5; D is tentatively TRBD1 or TRBD2 (5 bases each). V gave up 3 bases and J gave up 2 bases, with 10 bases separating them. From germline, CDR1 is GTSNPN and CDR2 SVGIG (reference sequence). The length of the CDR3 is 13 residues. The DNA of the CDR3 is TGTGCCTGGAGGGGACGGAATCAAGAGACCCAGTACTTC. Its protein is CAWRGRNQETQYF. Full variable domain (remainder filled in from reference TRBV30 and TRBJ2-5): SQTIHQWPATLVQPVGSPLSLECTVEGTSNPNLYWYRQAAGRGLQLLFYSVGIGQISSEVPQNLSASRPQDRQFILSSKKLLLSDSGFYLCAWRGRNQETQYFGPGTRLLVL.

The J gene is TRBJ2-7, the V gene TRBV28, with TRBD1 matching 7 bases. After removal of 2 bases from V and 1 base from J, the junction contained 5 bases not matched to a gene. CDR3 size: 15 residues. Germline V lookup: CDR1 MDHEN, CDR2 SYDVKM. In nucleotides, the CDR3 is TGTGCCAGCAGTTTAGGGGCAGGGGGTTCCTACGAGCAGTACTTC. It codes for CASSLGAGGSYEQYF.

Note on this clone: At one end, the junction sequence differs from germline, possibly due to a read error. The V gene is TRBV7-7, the J gene TRBJ2-5, with D tentatively TRBD1 or TRBD2 (5 bases each). CDR3 length: 14 amino acids. Germline loops: CDR1 SSHAT, CDR2 FNYEAQ (reference sequence). This chain's CDR3 is CASSFPGQQETQYF. The CDR3 nucleotides read TGTGCTAGCAGCTTCCCGGGGCAGCAAGAGACCCAGTACTTC.

This clone was counted between two and nine times. This rearrangement joins TRBV29-1 to TRBJ1-1; D uncertain. This CDR3 has 11 residues. In germline, CDR1 is SQVTM, CDR2 ANQGSEA. Between the trimmed V and J ends, which lost 4 bases and 5 bases, there was a span of 8 bases. CDR3 loop: CSVAVVTEAFF. For the CDR3, the DNA is TGCAGCGTTGCAGTTGTGACTGAAGCTTTCTTT.

In DNA form, the CDR3 reads TGTGCCAGCAGCTTAGCTGGGGACAGAAACACTGAAGCTTTCTTT. Protein product: CASSLAGDRNTEAFF. The chain combines TRBV7-9 with TRBJ1-1, with 7 bases identical to TRBD1. This CDR3 region has 15 residues. In germline, CDR1 is SEHNR, CDR2 FQNEAQ (reference sequence). V lost 0 bases, J lost 2 bases, and 3 bases stayed unmatched.

This clone turned up a few times. The V call is TRBV2, the J call TRBJ1-1; D ambiguous. The V end lost 7 bases, the J end lost 1 base, and 13 bases lay between the germline ends. Germline assignment: CDR1 SNHLY and CDR2 FYNNEI. The CDR3 is 14 residues long. The CDR3, as DNA: TGTGCCAGCATCCGCACCTGGGGGAACACTGAAGCTTTCTTT. The encoded protein is CASIRTWGNTEAFF.

The V call is TRBV4-1, the J call TRBJ2-2; either TRBD1 or TRBD2 may fit D (5 bases each). The ends were cut back, 2 bases at V and 0 bases at J, with 13 bases in the middle. This CDR3 is built from 17 residues. Germline V gives CDR1 MGHRA, CDR2 YSYEKL. DNA for the CDR3: TGCGCCAGCAGCCAACAGGGACCCAGCGCGAACACCGGGGAGCTGTTTTTT. Translating it yields CASSQQGPSANTGELFF.

The CDR3 coding sequence is TGTGCCACCAGGACAGGGGGCACGAACATTCAGTACTTC. Its translation: CATRTGGTNIQYF. J is TRBJ2-4 and V is TRBV10-3, with TRBD1 matching over 11 bases. V was clipped by 10 bases and J by 7 bases; unmatched bases: 6. Looked up from germline, CDR1 is ENHRY and CDR2 is SYGVKD. The CDR3 loop spans 13 amino acids.

This chain uses TRBV4-2 with TRBJ1-4; D is unclear. V lost 4 bases to trimming and J lost 12 bases, with 15 bases between them. Germline V gene lookup returns CDR1 LGHNA and CDR2 YNFKEQ. There are 13 residues in the CDR3. The CDR3, as DNA: TGTGCCAGCAGCCGACACCTACATCGGGAACTGTTTTTT. This encodes CASSRHLHRELFF.

This clone appeared a few times. This rearrangement joins TRBV4-1 to TRBJ2-4, with 10 bases aligning to TRBD2. V shed 0 bases, J shed 7 bases, and the junction held 6 bases outside the gene matches. This CDR3 has 16 residues. The germline CDR1 and CDR2 sequences are MGHRA and YSYEKL. Here the CDR3 reads CASSQERLAGANIQYF. The CDR3 nucleotides read TGCGCCAGCAGCCAAGAACGGCTAGCGGGAGCTAACATTCAGTACTTC.

This clone was seen a handful of times. The rearrangement joins TRBV5-1 to TRBJ1-5, with 9 bases matching TRBD1. The V gene end was trimmed by 3 bases and the J gene end by 6 bases; junction bases not matched to a gene: 4. This CDR3 spans 14 amino acids. Germline V gene lookup returns CDR1 SGHRS and CDR2 YFSETQ. The CDR3 loop reads CASSSTTGGQPQHF. CDR3 DNA sequence: TGCGCCAGCAGCTCGACGACAGGGGGTCAGCCCCAGCATTTT.

This clone was recorded a few times. For the CDR3, the DNA is TGCAGCGTTGAAGTCATCGACGGGGGAACGGGTGCCCAGTACTTC. Translating gives CSVEVIDGGTGAQYF. The V call is TRBV29-1, the J call TRBJ2-5, with D perhaps TRBD2 (6 bases). This CDR3 region has 15 residues. Per the germline V gene, CDR1 is SQVTM and CDR2 is ANQGSEA. Deletions cut 1 base from V and 9 bases from J, with 21 bases between.

In its sample, this clone was seen a few times. Sequence at one end of the junction differs from germline and may be a read error. This chain connects TRBV2 to TRBJ1-5, with 7 nucleotides matching TRBD1. Germline CDR1 is SNHLY and CDR2 is FYNNEI. This CDR3 has 14 amino acids. The CDR3 region is CASGDRASNQPQHF. CDR3 nucleotide sequence: TGTGCCAGCGGTGACAGGGCGAGCAATCAGCCCCAGCATTTT. The entire variable domain, with the rest obtained from reference TRBV2 and TRBJ1-5, is as follows: EPEVTQTPSHQVTQMGQEVILRCVPISNHLYFYWYRQILGQKVEFLVSFYNNEISEKSEIFDDQFSVERPDGSNFTLKIRSTKLEDSAMYFCASGDRASNQPQHFGDGTRLSIL.

The chain links TRBV7-9 to TRBJ2-3; D is perhaps TRBD1 (5 bases). The germline V and J ends were trimmed by 6 bases and 0 bases, with 16 bases remaining between them. The germline CDR1 and CDR2 sequences are SEHNR and FQNEAQ (reference sequence). This CDR3 region has 16 residues. CDR3 loop: CASRMLGKGSTDTQYF. In nucleotides, the CDR3 is TGTGCCAGCAGAATGCTGGGGAAGGGGAGCACAGATACGCAGTATTTT.

Only a few counts were recorded for this clone. This chain joins TRBV7-9 and TRBJ2-4, with 9 positions matching TRBD1. The germline CDR1 and CDR2 sequences are SEHNR and FQNEAQ (reference sequence). Trimming removed 6 bases from V and 12 bases from J; junction bases left unmatched: 6. This CDR3 spans 12 amino acids. The CDR3: CASRAGQGPQYF. DNA for the CDR3: TGTGCCAGCAGGGCTGGACAGGGGCCTCAGTACTTC.

This clone was found a few times. The V and J genes are TRBV5-1 and TRBJ2-1; maybe TRBD1 (6 bases). CDR3 length: 15 amino acids. Per the germline V gene, CDR1 is SGHRS and CDR2 is YFSETQ. With 1 base removed from V and 3 bases from J, the gap between germline ends came to 11 bases. The CDR3 region is CASSLLGQFYNEQFF. DNA of the CDR3: TGCGCCAGCAGCTTGTTAGGACAGTTCTACAATGAGCAGTTCTTC.

This clone was picked up a small number of times. J is TRBJ2-7 and V is TRBV9; D call uncertain. Looked up from germline, CDR1 is SGDLS and CDR2 is YYNGEE. This CDR3 comprises 11 residues. V lost 4 bases, J lost 5 bases, and 7 bases lay in between. The CDR3: CASSPGHEQYF. The CDR3, as DNA: TGTGCCAGCAGCCCCGGGCACGAGCAGTACTTC.

V and J are TRBV29-1 and TRBJ2-1; TRBD1 matches 9 bases. The junction had 5 bases not matched to a gene; V was cut back by 5 bases and J by 3 bases. The CDR3 is 14 residues long. Per the germline V gene, CDR1 is SQVTM and CDR2 is ANQGSEA. DNA for the CDR3: TGCAGCGTTCGGGACAGGGACATCTACAATGAGCAGTTCTTC. Encoded protein: CSVRDRDIYNEQFF.